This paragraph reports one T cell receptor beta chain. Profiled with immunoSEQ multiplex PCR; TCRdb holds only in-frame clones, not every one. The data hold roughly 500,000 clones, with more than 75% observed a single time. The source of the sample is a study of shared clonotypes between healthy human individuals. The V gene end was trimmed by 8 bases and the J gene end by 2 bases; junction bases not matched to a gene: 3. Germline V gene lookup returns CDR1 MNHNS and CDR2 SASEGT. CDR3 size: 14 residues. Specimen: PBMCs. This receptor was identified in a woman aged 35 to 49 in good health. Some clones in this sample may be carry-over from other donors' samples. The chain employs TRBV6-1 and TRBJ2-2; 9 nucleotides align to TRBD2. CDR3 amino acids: CASRTSVNTGELFF. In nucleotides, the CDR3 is TGTGCCAGCCGGACTAGCGTTAACACCGGGGAGCTGTTTTTT.